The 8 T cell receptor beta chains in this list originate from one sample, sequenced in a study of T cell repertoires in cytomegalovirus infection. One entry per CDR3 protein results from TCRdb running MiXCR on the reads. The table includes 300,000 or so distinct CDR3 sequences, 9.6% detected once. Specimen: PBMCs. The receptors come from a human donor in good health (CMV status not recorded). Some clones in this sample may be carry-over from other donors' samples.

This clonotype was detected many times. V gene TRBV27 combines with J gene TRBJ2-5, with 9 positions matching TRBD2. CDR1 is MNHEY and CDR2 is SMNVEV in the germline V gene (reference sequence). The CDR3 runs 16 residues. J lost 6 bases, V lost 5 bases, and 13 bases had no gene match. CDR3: CASSLDPGLALKTQYF. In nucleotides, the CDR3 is TGTGCCAGCAGTCTAGATCCGGGACTAGCTTTAAAGACCCAGTACTTC.

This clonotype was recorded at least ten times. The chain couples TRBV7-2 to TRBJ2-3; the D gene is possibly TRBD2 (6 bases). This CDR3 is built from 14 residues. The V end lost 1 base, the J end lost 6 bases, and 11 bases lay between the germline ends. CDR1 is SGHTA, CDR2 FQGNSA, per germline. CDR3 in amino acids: CASSLEPGSDTQYF. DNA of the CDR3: TGTGCCAGCAGCTTAGAACCCGGGAGCGATACGCAGTATTTT.

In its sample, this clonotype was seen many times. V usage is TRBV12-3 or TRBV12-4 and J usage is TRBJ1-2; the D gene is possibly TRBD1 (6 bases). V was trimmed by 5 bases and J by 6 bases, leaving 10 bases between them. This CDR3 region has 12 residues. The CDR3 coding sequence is TGTGCCAGCAGTCCCCACAGGGATGGCTACACCTTC. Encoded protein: CASSPHRDGYTF.

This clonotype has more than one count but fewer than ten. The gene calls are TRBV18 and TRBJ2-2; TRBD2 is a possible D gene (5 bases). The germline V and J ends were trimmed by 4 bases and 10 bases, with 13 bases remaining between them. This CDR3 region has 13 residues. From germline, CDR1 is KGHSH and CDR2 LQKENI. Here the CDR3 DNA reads TGTGCCAGCTCACGGACCGGGAATGAGGAGCTGTTTTTT. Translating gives CASSRTGNEELFF.

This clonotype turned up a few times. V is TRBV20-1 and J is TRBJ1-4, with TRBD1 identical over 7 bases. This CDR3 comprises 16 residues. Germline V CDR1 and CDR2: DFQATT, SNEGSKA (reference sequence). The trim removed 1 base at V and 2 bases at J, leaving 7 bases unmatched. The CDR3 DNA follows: TGCAGTGCTAGAGGTGCCCTGGACAGGACTAATGAAAAACTGTTTTTT. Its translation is CSARGALDRTNEKLFF.

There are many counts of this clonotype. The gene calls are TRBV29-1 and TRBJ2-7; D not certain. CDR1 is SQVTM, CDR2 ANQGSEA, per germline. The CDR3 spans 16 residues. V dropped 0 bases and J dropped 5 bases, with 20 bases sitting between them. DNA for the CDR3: TGCAGCGTTGAAGATCGGTCCTTTGAGGCCGGGCACGAGCAGTACTTC. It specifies CSVEDRSFEAGHEQYF.

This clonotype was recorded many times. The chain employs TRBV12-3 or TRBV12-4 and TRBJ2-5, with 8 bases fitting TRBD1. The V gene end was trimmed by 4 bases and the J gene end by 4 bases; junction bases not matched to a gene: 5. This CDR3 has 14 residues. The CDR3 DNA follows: TGTGCCAGCAGTTGGAGGACAGGGCGAGAGACCCAGTACTTC. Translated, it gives CASSWRTGRETQYF.

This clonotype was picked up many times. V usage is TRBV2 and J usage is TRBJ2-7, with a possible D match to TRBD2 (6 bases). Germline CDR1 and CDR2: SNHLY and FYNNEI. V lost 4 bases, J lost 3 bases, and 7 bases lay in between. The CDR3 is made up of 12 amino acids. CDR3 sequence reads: CASSAEGYEQYF. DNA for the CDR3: TGTGCCAGCAGTGCGGAGGGCTACGAGCAGTACTTC.